The clone carrying this TCR beta chain was picked up a small number of times. The antigen is undetermined. TCRdb passed the 5' RACE reads through MiXCR, listing each CDR3 protein once. In the table there are about 250,000 distinct CDR3 sequences, about 16% of which are singletons. Trimming pared 4 bases from V and 4 bases from J, leaving 14 bases between. The CDR3 sequence is 15 residues long. Germline V gives CDR1 KGHSH, CDR2 LQKENI. This sample was included in a study of T-cell memory formation after mild COVID-19. Study-level information: TCR clusters were largely donor specific. Study-wide results and limits: Day 15 to 85 contracting clones showed balanced CD4/CD8; day 15 to 37 expanders favored CD4+. Largely, contracting CD4+ clones fell within CM and EM, and contracting CD8+ clones within EMRA.

The clonotype comes from an adult woman who had mild COVID-19 (a few samples of this study predate the infection). Cell type and time point are not known. Sequences were obtained from PBMCs or a T cell subset sorted from them (not recorded which). The chain employs TRBV18 and TRBJ1-5; a weak D match, TRBD1 (6 bases). CDR3: CASSLGPQGNQPQHF. The CDR3, as DNA: TGTGCCAGCTCACTCGGACCACAGGGAAATCAGCCCCAGCATTTT.